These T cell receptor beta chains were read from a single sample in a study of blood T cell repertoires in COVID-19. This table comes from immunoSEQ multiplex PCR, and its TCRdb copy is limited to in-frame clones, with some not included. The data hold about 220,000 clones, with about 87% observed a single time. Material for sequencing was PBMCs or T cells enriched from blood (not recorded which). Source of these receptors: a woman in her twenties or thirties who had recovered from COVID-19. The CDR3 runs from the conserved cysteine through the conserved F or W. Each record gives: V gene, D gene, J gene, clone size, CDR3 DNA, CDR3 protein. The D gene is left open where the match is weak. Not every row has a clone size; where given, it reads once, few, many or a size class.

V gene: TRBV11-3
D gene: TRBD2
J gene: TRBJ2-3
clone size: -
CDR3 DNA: TGTGCCAGCAGACGCCGCGGGGGGCCCTCTCCCACAGATACGCAGTATTTT
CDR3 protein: CASRRRGGPSPTDTQYF

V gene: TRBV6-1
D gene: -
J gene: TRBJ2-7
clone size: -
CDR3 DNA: TGTGCCAGCAGTGAAAGCTTGCCGTTCGAGCAGTACTTC
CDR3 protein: CASSESLPFEQYF

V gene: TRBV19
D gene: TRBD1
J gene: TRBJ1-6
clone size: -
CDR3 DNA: TGTGCCAGTCAGGACAGGGAAGAATATGATTCACCCCTCCACTTT
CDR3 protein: CASQDREEYDSPLHF

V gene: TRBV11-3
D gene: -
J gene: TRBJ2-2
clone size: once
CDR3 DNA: TGTGCCAGCAGCCCCCAGGACAGTTCCGGGGAGCTGTTTTTT
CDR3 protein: CASSPQDSSGELFF

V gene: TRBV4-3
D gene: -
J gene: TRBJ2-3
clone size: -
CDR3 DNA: TGCGCCAGCAGCCAAGGAAGTAGCGGTTACTACACAGATACGCAGTATTTT
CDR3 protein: CASSQGSSGYYTDTQYF

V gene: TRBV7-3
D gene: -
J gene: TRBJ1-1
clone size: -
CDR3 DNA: TGTGCCAGCAGCTTTTCAGGGACTGAAGCTTTCTTT
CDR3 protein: CASSFSGTEAFF

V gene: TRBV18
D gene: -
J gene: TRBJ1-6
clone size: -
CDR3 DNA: TGTGCCAGCTCACCCGACATTTATAATTCACCCCTCCACTTT
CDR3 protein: CASSPDIYNSPLHF

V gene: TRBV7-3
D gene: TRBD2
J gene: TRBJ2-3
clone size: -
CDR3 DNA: TGTGCCAGCAGCATCGGACTAGCGACGACAGATACGCAGTATTTT
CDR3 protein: CASSIGLATTDTQYF

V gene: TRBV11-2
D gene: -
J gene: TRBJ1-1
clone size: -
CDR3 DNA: TGTGCCAGCAGCTTAGTGGGGGGAACCGAAGCTTTCTTT
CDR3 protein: CASSLVGGTEAFF

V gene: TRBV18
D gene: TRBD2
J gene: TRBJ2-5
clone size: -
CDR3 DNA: TGTGCCAGCTCACCACTAGCGGGGGATGAGACCCAGTACTTC
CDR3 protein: CASSPLAGDETQYF

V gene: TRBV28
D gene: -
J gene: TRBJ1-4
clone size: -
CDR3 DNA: TGTGCCAGCAATAGGGAGGTAATTGAAAAACTGTTTTTT
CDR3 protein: CASNREVIEKLFF

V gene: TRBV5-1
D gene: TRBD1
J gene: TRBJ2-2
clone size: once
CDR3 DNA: TGCGCCAGCAACATAGGGGACAGGGGAAACACCGGGGAGCTGTTTTTT
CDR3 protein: CASNIGDRGNTGELFF

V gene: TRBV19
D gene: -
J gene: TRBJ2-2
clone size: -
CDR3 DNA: TGTGCCAGTAGGTGGGGGGCGAACACCGGGGAGCTGTTTTTT
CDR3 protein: CASRWGANTGELFF

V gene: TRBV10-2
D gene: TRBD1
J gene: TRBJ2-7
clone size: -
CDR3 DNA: TGCGCCAGCAGGGGCCTAGGGGGCCAGGACTACGAGCAGTACTTC
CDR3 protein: CASRGLGGQDYEQYF

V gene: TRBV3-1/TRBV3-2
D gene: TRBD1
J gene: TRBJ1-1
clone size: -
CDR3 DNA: TGTGCCAGCAGCCAAGGGGGACAGGGTAGCACTGAAGCTTTCTTT
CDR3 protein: CASSQGGQGSTEAFF

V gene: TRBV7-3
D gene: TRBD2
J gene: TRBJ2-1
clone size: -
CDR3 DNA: TGTGCCAGCAGCTCGTCGGGGGGGCCTAATGAGCAGTTCTTC
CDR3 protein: CASSSSGGPNEQFF

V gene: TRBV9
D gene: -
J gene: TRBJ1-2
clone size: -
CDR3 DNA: TGTGCCAGCAGCCTACAGACAGCTAACTATGGCTACACCTTC
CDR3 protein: CASSLQTANYGYTF

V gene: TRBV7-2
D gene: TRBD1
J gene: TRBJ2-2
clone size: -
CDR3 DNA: TGTGCCAGCAGCTGGGCCGGGACAGGGGCCGGGGAGCTGTTTTTT
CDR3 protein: CASSWAGTGAGELFF

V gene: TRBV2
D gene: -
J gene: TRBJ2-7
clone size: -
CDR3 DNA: TGTGCCAGCAGTGAAACGGACAGTTACGAGCAGTACTTC
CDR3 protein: CASSETDSYEQYF

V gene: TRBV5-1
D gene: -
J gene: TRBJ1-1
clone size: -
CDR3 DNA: TGCGCCAGCAGCCCAAGGACACCTTCGAACACTGAAGCTTTCTTT
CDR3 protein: CASSPRTPSNTEAFF

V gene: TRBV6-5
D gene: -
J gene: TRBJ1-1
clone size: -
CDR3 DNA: TGTGCCAGCAGTTACTTGGGGGGGGGTAAAGCTTTCTTT
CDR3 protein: CASSYLGGGKAFF

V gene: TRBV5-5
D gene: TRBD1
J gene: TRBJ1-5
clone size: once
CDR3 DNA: TGTGCCAGCAGCAGAGACAGGGACCAGCCCCAGCATTTT
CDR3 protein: CASSRDRDQPQHF

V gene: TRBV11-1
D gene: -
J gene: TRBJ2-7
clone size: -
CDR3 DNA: TGTGCCAGCAGCGGAGCCCCAGACTACGAGCAGTACTTC
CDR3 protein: CASSGAPDYEQYF

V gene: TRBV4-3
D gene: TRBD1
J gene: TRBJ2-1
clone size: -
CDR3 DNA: TGCGCCAGCAGTAAGACAGGGGACAATGAGCAGTTCTTC
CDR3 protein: CASSKTGDNEQFF

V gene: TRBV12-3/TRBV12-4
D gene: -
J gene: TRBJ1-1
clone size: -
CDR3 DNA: TGTGCCAGCAGCCAGGGCACTGAAGCTTTCTTT
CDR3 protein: CASSQGTEAFF

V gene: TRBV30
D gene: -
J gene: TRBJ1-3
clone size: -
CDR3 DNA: TGTGCCTGGAAAACCGGGACTTCTGGAAACACCATATATTTT
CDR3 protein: CAWKTGTSGNTIYF

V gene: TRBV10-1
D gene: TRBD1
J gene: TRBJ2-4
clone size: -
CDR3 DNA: TGCGCCAGCAGCTACAGGACAGGCGCTATTAAAAACATTCAGTACTTC
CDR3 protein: CASSYRTGAIKNIQYF

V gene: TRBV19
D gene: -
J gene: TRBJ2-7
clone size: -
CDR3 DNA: TGTGCCAGTAGTAGTGACAGATACGAGCAGTACTTC
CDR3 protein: CASSSDRYEQYF

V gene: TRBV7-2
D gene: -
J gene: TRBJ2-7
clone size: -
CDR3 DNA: TGTGCCAGCAGCTTAGGAGGTATCGTAATTGAGCAGTACTTC
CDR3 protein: CASSLGGIVIEQYF

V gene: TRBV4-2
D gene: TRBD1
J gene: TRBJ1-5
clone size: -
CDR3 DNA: TGTGCCAGCAGCCAAGATTGGGACAGTAATCAGCCCCAGCATTTT
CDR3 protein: CASSQDWDSNQPQHF

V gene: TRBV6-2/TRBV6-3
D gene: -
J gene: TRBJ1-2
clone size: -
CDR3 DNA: TGTGCCAGCAGTTCCCCCTTACAGGGCAACTATGGCTACACCTTC
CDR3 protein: CASSSPLQGNYGYTF

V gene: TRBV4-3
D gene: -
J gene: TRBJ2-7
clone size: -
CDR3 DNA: TGCGCCAGCAGCCAAGCTATAGGGGGCTACGAGCAGTACTTC
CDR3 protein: CASSQAIGGYEQYF

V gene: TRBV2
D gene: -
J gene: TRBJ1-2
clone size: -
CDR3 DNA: TGTGCCAGCAGCCGGGACATACATAACTATGGCTACACCTTC
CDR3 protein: CASSRDIHNYGYTF

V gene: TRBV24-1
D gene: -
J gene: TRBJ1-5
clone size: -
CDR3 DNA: TGTGCCACCAGTGACTCAGGGCCAAATCAGCCCCAGCATTTT
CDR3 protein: CATSDSGPNQPQHF

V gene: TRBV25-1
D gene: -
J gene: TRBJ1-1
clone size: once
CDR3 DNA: TGTGCCAGCAGTGAGTCAACAGGGAACACTGAAGCTTTCTTT
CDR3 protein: CASSESTGNTEAFF

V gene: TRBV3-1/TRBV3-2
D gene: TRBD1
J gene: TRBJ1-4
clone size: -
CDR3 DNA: TGTGCCAGCAGCCGGGACAGATCAACTAATGAAAAACTGTTTTTT
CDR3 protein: CASSRDRSTNEKLFF

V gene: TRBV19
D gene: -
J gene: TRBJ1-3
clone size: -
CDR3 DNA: TGTGCCAGTACTCCGGTGGCTGGAAACACCATATATTTT
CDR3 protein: CASTPVAGNTIYF

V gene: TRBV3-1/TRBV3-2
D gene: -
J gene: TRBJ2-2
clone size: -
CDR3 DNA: TGTGCCAGCAGGGCTAGCAACACCGGGGAGCTGTTTTTT
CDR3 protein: CASRASNTGELFF

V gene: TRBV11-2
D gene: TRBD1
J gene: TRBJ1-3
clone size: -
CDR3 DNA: TGTGCCAGCAGCGCCGCGACAGGGGGAAACACCATATATTTT
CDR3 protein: CASSAATGGNTIYF